The clone carrying this TCR beta chain has more than one count but fewer than ten. Its antigen is undetermined. The method was immunoSEQ multiplex PCR; TCRdb's version includes in-frame clones alone and lacks a portion of them. The sample records 50,000 to 70,000 clones, 83% being singletons. The data derive from a study of a mutant IDH1 vaccine in newly diagnosed glioma. This CDR3 is built from 13 residues. Germline lookup yields CDR1 SGHTA and CDR2 FQGNSA. With 0 bases removed from V and 8 bases from J, the gap between germline ends came to 10 bases. The time point: week 47, end of study. Vaccination comprised doses that each held 300 ug of mutant IDH1 20-mer peptide, plus topical imiquimod.

J is TRBJ1-2 and V is TRBV7-2; unclear D gene. The specimen was PBMCs, collected from a glioma patient whose treatment included an IDH1 peptide vaccine. This TCR was sampled from a woman aged 45-65 years with glioma. The CDR3 DNA follows: TGTGCCAGCAGCTTAGCCCTAGCGCGGGGCTACACCTTC. It encodes CASSLALARGYTF.